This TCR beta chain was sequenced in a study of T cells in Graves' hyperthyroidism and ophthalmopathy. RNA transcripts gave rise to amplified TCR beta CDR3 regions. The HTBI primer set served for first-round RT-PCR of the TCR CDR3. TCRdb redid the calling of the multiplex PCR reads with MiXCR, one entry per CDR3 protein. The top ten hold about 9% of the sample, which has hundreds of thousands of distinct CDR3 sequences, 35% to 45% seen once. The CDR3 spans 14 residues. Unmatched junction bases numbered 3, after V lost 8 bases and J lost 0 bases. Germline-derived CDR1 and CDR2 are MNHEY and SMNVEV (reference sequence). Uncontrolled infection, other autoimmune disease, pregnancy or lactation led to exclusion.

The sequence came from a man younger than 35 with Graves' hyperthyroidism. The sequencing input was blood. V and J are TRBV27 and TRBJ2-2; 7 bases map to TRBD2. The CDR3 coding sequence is TGTGCCAGCCGGGACTACTCGAACACCGGGGAGCTGTTTTTT. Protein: CASRDYSNTGELFF.